This TCR beta chain was obtained from a study of cytomegalovirus exposure and HLA in healthy donors. Overall study context: From some 190 million T cells, an earlier analysis saw 100 million to 140 million unique TCR beta sequences. Findings of the study overall: Being productive about 87% or about 30% of the time was typical of most TCR beta V segments in an earlier analysis. Specific recognition of CMV antigens was confirmed in vitro for a few chains (all CMV-associated).

In regard to this clone: Its specificity is unknown.

Deletions cut 1 base from V and 0 bases from J, with 17 bases between. Germline loops: CDR1 MDHEN, CDR2 SYDVKM. The CDR3 runs to 18 residues. Researchers ran the PCR with 60 Vbeta and 13 Jbeta primers. This table comes from immunoSEQ multiplex PCR, and its TCRdb copy is limited to in-frame clones, with some not included. Of fewer than 200,000 clones in the sample, less than 90% were seen once. Source material: PBMCs. The chain employs TRBV28 and TRBJ2-3; perhaps TRBD2 as D (6 bases). This clonotype was obtained from a woman aged 45 to 65 in good health and CMV-seropositive. The CDR3 protein is CASSLLIISGKSTDTQYF. The CDR3 DNA sequence: TGTGCCAGCAGTTTATTGATTATTAGCGGAAAAAGCACAGATACGCAGTATTTT.